Detailed here is one T cell receptor (beta chain). This entry comes from a study of shared clonotypes between healthy human individuals. The CDR3 runs 20 residues. V lost 5 bases and J lost 2; bases outside the gene matches: 13. In germline, CDR1 is MNHEY, CDR2 SMNVEV (reference sequence). Here immunoSEQ multiplex PCR was the method, and the copy in TCRdb shows in-frame clones only, minus some. The table shows some 690,000 clones, with less than 95% occurring only once. The receptor was derived from a man aged 18 to 30 in good health. Some clones in this sample may be carry-over from other donors' samples. This chain connects TRBV27 to TRBJ2-6; 12 positions agree with TRBD2. The sample comprised memory CD8+ T cells from PBMCs. Described subset: CD45RO+ cells pooled with CCR7-negative TemRA cells. As DNA, the CDR3 is TGTGCCAGCAGTAACCCAAGACTAGCGGGAGAGGTAGCTGGGGCCAACGTCCTGACTTTC. It yields the protein CASSNPRLAGEVAGANVLTF.